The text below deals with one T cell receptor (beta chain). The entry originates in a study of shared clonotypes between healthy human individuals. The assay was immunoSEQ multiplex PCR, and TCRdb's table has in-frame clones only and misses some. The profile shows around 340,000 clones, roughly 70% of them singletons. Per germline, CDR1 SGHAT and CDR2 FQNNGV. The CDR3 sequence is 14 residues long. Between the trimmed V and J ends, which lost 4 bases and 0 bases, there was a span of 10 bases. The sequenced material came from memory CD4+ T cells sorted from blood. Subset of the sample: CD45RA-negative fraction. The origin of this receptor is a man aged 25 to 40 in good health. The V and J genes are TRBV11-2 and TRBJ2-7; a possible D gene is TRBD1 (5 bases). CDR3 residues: CASSSVRVSYEQYF. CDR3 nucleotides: TGTGCCAGCAGCTCGGTCAGGGTCTCCTACGAGCAGTACTTC.